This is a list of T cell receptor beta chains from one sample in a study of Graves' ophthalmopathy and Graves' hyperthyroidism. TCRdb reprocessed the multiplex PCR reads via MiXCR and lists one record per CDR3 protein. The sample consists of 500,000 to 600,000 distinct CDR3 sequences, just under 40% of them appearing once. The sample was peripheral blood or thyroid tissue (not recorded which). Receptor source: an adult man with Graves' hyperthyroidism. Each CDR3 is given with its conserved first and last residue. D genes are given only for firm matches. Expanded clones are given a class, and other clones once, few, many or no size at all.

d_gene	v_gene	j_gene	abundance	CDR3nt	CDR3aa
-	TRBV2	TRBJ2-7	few	TGTGCCAGCATCGAGTACAATGAGCAGTACTTC	CASIEYNEQYF
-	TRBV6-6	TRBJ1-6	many	TGTGCCAGCAGTCACCGGGACGCAAATAATTCACCCCTCCACTTT	CASSHRDANNSPLHF
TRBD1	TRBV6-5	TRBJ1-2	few	TGTGCCAGCGCCGTCGGAGGGGGCCCCTACTATGGCTACACCTTC	CASAVGGGPYYGYTF
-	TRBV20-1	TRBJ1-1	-	TGCAGTGCTAGAGATTGGGCGGTGGAGCGGACAGCTGAAGCTTTCTTT	CSARDWAVERTAEAFF
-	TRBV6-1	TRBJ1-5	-	TGTGCCAGCAGTGAGGTCTCGGGGTATAATCAGCCCCAGCATTTT	CASSEVSGYNQPQHF
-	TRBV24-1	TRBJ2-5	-	TGTGCCACCAGTGATGTCGGGGTAGGGGAAGAGACCCAGTACTTC	CATSDVGVGEETQYF
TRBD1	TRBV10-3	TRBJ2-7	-	TGTGCCATTAGTGATGGGACAGGGGGTCTGTGGGTGACCTACGAGCAGTACTTC	CAISDGTGGLWVTYEQYF
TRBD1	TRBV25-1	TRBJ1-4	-	TGTGCCAGCAGTGACCGGACAGGGGGTAATGAAAAACTGTTTTTT	CASSDRTGGNEKLFF
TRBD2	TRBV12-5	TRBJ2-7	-	TGTGCTAGTGGCCCCGAAGCGGGAGGAGCCTACGAGCAGTACTTC	CASGPEAGGAYEQYF
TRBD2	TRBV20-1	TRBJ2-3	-	TGCAGTGCACGGACTAGCGGACTCACAGATACGCAGTATTTT	CSARTSGLTDTQYF
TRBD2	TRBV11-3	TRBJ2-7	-	TGTGCCAGCAGCGGTGGGACTAGCGACTCCTACGAGCAGTACTTC	CASSGGTSDSYEQYF
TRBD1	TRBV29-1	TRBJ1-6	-	TGCAGCGTTGTGGAGACAGGGGATTCACCCCTCCACTTT	CSVVETGDSPLHF